A single sample is the source of the 20 T cell receptor beta chains below, sequenced in a study of blood T cells in healthy people across ages. Sample-barcoded 5' priming and a J-beta primer mix drove a second PCR of roughly 6 to 12 cycles. MiXCR was run by TCRdb on the 5' RACE reads, yielding one entry per CDR3 protein. The table shows some 800,000 distinct CDR3 sequences, with 20% to 25% occurring only once. The same data also went into a second study, on T cells of mothers and their children.

Material for sequencing was blood. These receptors originate from a boy aged 5-17 years in good health.

The J gene is TRBJ2-2, the V gene TRBV20-1, with 8 bases lining up with TRBD2. Germline V gene lookup returns CDR1 DFQATT and CDR2 SNEGSKA (reference sequence). This CDR3 contains 17 residues. With V trimmed by 0 bases and J by 2 bases, 8 bases remained unmatched. Written as DNA, the CDR3 is TGCAGTGCTAGAGATCAAGGAGCGGGGGCCAACACCGGGGAGCTGTTTTTT. Translating gives CSARDQGAGANTGELFF.

A few counts support this clonotype. The chain combines TRBV11-2 with TRBJ2-7, with 10 bases aligning to TRBD1. J gave up 2 bases and V 6 bases, and 7 bases lay outside the gene matches. CDR3 length: 15 amino acids. From germline, CDR1 is SGHAT and CDR2 FQNNGV. The CDR3 bases are TGTGCCAGCAGGGCACCGGGACAGGGGACCTACGAGCAGTACTTC. It is translated as CASRAPGQGTYEQYF.

In this sample, this clonotype turned up a few times. V gene TRBV9 combines with J gene TRBJ1-2; no firm D call. Trimming cost V 3 bases and J 4 bases, with 19 bases left between them. Germline values: CDR1 SGDLS, CDR2 YYNGEE. CDR3 length: 16 amino acids. CDR3 DNA: TGTGCCAGCAGCGCACACCCAGTAACGGGGAGCTATGGCTACACCTTC. As protein: CASSAHPVTGSYGYTF.

V and J are TRBV4-3 and TRBJ1-5; unclear D gene. Trimming pared 1 base from V and 0 bases from J, leaving 25 bases between. The CDR3 sequence is 21 residues long. Germline V gene sequence: CDR1 LGHNA, CDR2 YSLEER. CDR3 coding DNA: TGCGCCAGCAGCCAAGGGTCCCCCATATATCGGGAACCTTATAGCAATCAGCCCCAGCATTTT. It yields the protein CASSQGSPIYREPYSNQPQHF.

A few counts support this clonotype. V gene TRBV5-1 combines with J gene TRBJ2-1; D may be TRBD2 (6 bases). Germline CDR1 and CDR2: SGHRS and YFSETQ. Between the trimmed V and J ends, which lost 4 bases and 1 base, there was a span of 15 bases. This CDR3 is built from 16 residues. For the CDR3, the DNA is TGCGCCAGCAGCCCCGGAGGAGGGAATTCCTACAATGAGCAGTTCTTC. Encoded protein: CASSPGGGNSYNEQFF.

This clonotype has a handful of counts. One end of the junction fails to match germline, which may point to a read error. The rearrangement joins TRBV4-3 to TRBJ1-1, with D possibly being TRBD1 (5 bases). The CDR3 extends over 13 amino acids. CDR1 LGHNA and CDR2 YSLEER come from the germline V gene. CDR3 bases: TGTGCCAGCAGCCAAGATGGGGGCACTGAAGCTTTCTTT. Translated, it gives CASSQDGGTEAFF.

This clonotype has more than one count but fewer than ten. The J gene is TRBJ1-3, the V gene TRBV7-9; 11 bases map to TRBD1. Germline lookup yields CDR1 SEHNR and CDR2 FQNEAQ (reference sequence). Trimming at V came to 4 bases and at J to 0 bases, leaving 11 bases not matched to a gene. CDR3 length: 19 amino acids. CDR3 protein: CASSSFRDRGSYSGNTIYF. CDR3 in DNA: TGTGCCAGCAGCTCTTTCCGGGACAGGGGGTCCTACTCTGGAAACACCATATATTTT.

This chain uses TRBV7-9 with TRBJ2-5; D remains unclear. The V end lost 5 bases, the J end lost 2 bases, and 24 bases lay between the germline ends. CDR1 is SEHNR and CDR2 is FQNEAQ in the germline V gene (reference sequence). The CDR3 length is 18 residues. Written as DNA, the CDR3 is TGTGCCAGCAGCCAACCGGCCCTCCAGCGAAAGGATCAAGAGACCCAGTACTTC. Its protein is CASSQPALQRKDQETQYF.

There are a few counts of this clonotype. The chain joins TRBV4-1 to TRBJ2-3, with 7 positions matching TRBD2. The CDR3 has 16 amino acids. The V gene's germline CDR1 is MGHRA and CDR2 YSYEKL. V lost 1 base, J lost 2 bases, and 6 bases stayed unmatched. CDR3 coding DNA: TGCGCCAGCAGCCAAGTCTCCGGGAGGCTCACAGATACGCAGTATTTT. Translation gives CASSQVSGRLTDTQYF.

This clonotype was detected a few times. J is TRBJ2-1 and V is TRBV5-1, with 7 bases that match TRBD2. The length of the CDR3 is 14 residues. The ends lost 4 bases at V and 6 bases at J; junction bases unmatched: 7. Germline values: CDR1 SGHRS, CDR2 YFSETQ. The CDR3 loop is CASSGRDYSNEQFF. CDR3 sequence (DNA): TGCGCCAGCAGCGGCCGGGACTATTCCAATGAGCAGTTCTTC.

The J gene is TRBJ2-1, the V gene TRBV11-2, with 13 positions matching TRBD2. The CDR3 loop spans 14 amino acids. Germline V CDR1 and CDR2: SGHAT, FQNNGV. Trimming removed 1 base from V and 12 bases from J; junction bases left unmatched: 3. The CDR3 coding sequence is TGTGCCAGCAGCTTAGTACTAGCGGGGGGGATGCAGTTCTTC. This translates into CASSLVLAGGMQFF.

The chain uses TRBV30 and TRBJ1-2, with 7 bases lining up with TRBD1. Per the germline V gene, CDR1 is GTSNPN and CDR2 is SVGIG (reference sequence). The CDR3 has 12 amino acids. V dropped 4 bases and J dropped 6; count of bases not matched to a gene: 5. DNA for the CDR3: TGTGCCTGGAACCTAGACAGGGATGGCTACACCTTC. Translated: CAWNLDRDGYTF.

This clonotype was detected ten times or more. The genes are TRBV4-3 and TRBJ1-1; D gene unclear. The CDR3 covers 13 residues. Germline V CDR1 and CDR2: LGHNA, YSLEER. V dropped 0 bases and J dropped 2 bases, with 4 bases sitting between them. The CDR3 nucleotides are TGCGCCAGCAGCCAAGATAGCAACACTGAAGCTTTCTTT. Residues: CASSQDSNTEAFF.

This clonotype has more than one count but fewer than ten. This sequence joins TRBV3-1 and TRBJ2-1; D ambiguous. This CDR3 region has 16 residues. V lost 4 bases and J lost 0, with 13 bases in between. CDR1 is LGHDT, CDR2 YNNKEL, per germline (reference sequence). The CDR3: CASSPTPRSSYNEQFF. The CDR3 region has the DNA TGTGCCAGCAGCCCGACGCCAAGGAGCTCCTACAATGAGCAGTTCTTC.

J is TRBJ2-4 and V is TRBV6-2 or TRBV6-3, with a possible D match to TRBD1 (5 bases). The germline CDR1 and CDR2 sequences are MNHEY and SVGEGT. CDR3 length: 16 residues. V shed 0 bases and J shed 3 bases, with 12 bases lying between them. CDR3 in amino acids: CASSYSVLQGKNIQYF. Written as DNA, the CDR3 is TGTGCCAGCAGTTACTCGGTTCTTCAGGGCAAAAACATTCAGTACTTC.

The V gene is TRBV6-5, the J gene TRBJ2-1; 11 bases agree with TRBD2. CDR3 size: 17 residues. Trimming took 4 bases from V and 5 from J; bases not matched to a gene: 10. Germline V CDR1 and CDR2: MNHEY, SVGAGI. DNA for the CDR3: TGTGCCAGCAGTTCAGGGGGAGGACTAGCGGGCCACAATGAGCAGTTCTTC. Amino acid sequence: CASSSGGGLAGHNEQFF.

This clonotype was recorded only once. This chain joins TRBV2 and TRBJ2-5, with D perhaps being TRBD1 or TRBD2 (5 bases each). This CDR3 has 12 amino acids. V dropped 6 bases and J dropped 5 bases, with 10 bases sitting between them. Germline V gene sequence: CDR1 SNHLY, CDR2 FYNNEI. CDR3 nucleotide sequence: TGTGCCAGCAGCGTCTGGGGGGAGACCCAGTACTTC. Translation gives CASSVWGETQYF.

The chain recombines TRBV10-2 with TRBJ2-5, with D tentatively TRBD1 (5 bases). The V and J ends lost 6 bases and 3 bases respectively, with 11 bases between them. CDR1 is WSHSY and CDR2 is SAAADI in the germline V gene. The CDR3 is made up of 13 amino acids. In DNA, the CDR3 is TGCGCCAGCAGGGCGACAGTTGAAGAGACCCAGTACTTC. This encodes CASRATVEETQYF.

A note on this clonotype: The missing conserved phenylalanine or tryptophan at the end of this CDR3 makes a read error likely. The J gene is TRBJ1-2, the V gene TRBV2; D is perhaps TRBD1 (6 bases). Trimming stripped 6 bases from V and 8 bases from J, with 13 bases between. Per the germline V gene, CDR1 is SNHLY and CDR2 is FYNNEI. The length of the CDR3 is 12 residues. The CDR3 here is CASRRTEAGYTL. In DNA form, the CDR3 reads TGTGCCAGCAGGAGGACAGAGGCCGGCTACACCCTC.

This clonotype was observed at least ten times. The chain carries TRBV7-2 and TRBJ2-7, with D possibly being TRBD1 or TRBD2 (6 bases each). The germline gives CDR1 SGHTA, CDR2 FQGNSA. This CDR3 is built from 17 residues. Trimming pared 2 bases from V and 4 bases from J, leaving 21 bases between. CDR3 DNA sequence: TGTGCCAGCAGCTTATTGAGTGGGGGGCCGAACAGATACGAGCAGTACTTC. Encoded protein: CASSLLSGGPNRYEQYF.